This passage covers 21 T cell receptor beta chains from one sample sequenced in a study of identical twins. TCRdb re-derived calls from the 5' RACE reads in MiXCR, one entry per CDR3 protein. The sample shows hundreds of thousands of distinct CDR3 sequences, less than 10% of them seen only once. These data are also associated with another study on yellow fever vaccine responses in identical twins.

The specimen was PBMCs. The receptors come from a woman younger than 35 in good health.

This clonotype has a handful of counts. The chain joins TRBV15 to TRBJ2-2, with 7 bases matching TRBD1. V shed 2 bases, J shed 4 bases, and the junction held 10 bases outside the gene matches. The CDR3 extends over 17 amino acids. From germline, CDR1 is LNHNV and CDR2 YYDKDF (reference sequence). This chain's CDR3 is CATSRNTGTVTTGELFF. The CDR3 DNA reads TGTGCCACCAGCAGAAATACCGGGACAGTGACCACCGGGGAGCTGTTTTTT.

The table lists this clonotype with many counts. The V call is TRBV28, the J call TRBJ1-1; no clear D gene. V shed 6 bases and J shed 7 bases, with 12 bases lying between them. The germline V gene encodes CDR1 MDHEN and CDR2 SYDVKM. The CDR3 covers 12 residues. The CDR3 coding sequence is TGTGCCAGCAGCTCCGGTCCACTTGAAGCTTTCTTT. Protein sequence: CASSSGPLEAFF.

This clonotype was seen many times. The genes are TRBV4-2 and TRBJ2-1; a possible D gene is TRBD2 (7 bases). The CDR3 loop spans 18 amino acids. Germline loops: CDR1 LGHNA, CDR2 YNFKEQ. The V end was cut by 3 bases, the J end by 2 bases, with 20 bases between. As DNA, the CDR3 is TGTGCCAGCAGCCAGGGCCCCTGGGGGCGGGAGACCTACAATGAGCAGTTCTTC. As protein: CASSQGPWGRETYNEQFF.

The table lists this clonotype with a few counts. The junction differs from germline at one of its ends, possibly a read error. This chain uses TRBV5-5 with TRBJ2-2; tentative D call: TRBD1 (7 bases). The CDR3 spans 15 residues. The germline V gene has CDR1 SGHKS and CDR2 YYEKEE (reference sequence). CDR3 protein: CVSSLVRGDTGELFF. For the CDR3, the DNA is TGTGTCAGCAGCTTGGTCAGGGGGGACACCGGGGAGCTGTTTTTT. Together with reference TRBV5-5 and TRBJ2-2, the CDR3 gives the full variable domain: DAGVTQSPTHLIKTRGQQVTLRCSPISGHKSVSWYQQVLGQGPQFIFQYYEKEERGRGNFPDRFSARQFPNYSSELNVNALLLGDSALYLCVSSLVRGDTGELFFGEGSRLTVL.

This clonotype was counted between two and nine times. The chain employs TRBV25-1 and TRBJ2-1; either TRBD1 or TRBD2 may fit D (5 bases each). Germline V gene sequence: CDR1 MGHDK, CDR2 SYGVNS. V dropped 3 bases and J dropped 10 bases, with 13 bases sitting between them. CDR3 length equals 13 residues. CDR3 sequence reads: CASSDNLGGEQFF. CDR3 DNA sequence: TGTGCCAGCAGTGACAACCTTGGGGGAGAGCAGTTCTTC. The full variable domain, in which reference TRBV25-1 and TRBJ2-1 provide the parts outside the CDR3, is EADIYQTPRYLVIGTGKKITLECSQTMGHDKMYWYQQDPGMELHLIHYSYGVNSTEKGDLSSESTVSRIRTEHFPLTLESARPSHTSQYLCASSDNLGGEQFFGPGTRLTVL.

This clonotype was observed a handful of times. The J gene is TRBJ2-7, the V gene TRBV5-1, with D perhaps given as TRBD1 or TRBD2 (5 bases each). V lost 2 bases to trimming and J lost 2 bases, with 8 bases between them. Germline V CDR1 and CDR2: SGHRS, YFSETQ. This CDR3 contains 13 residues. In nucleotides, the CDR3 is TGCGCCAGCAGCTTCGAGGGGACCTACGAGCAGTACTTC. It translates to CASSFEGTYEQYF.

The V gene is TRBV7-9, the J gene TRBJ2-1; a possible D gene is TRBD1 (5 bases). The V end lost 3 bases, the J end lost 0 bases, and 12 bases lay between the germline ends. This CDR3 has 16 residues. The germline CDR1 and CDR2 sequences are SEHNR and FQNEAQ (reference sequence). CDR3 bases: TGTGCCAGCAGCTTCTCGCTAGGGGACTCCTACAATGAGCAGTTCTTC. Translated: CASSFSLGDSYNEQFF.

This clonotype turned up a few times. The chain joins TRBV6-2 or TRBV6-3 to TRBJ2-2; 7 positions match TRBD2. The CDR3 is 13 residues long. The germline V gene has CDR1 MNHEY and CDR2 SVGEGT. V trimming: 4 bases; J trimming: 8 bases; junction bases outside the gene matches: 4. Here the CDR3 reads CASSFGGIGELFF. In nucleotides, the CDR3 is TGTGCCAGCAGTTTCGGGGGGATAGGGGAGCTGTTTTTT.

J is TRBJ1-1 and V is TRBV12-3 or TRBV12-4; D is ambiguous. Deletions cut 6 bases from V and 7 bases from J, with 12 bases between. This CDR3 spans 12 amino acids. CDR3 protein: CASRKDGSEAFF. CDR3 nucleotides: TGTGCCAGCAGAAAAGATGGGAGTGAAGCTTTCTTT.

The CDR3 bases are TGTGCCAGCAGCCCGGGCGGATCGAGGGCCCTCCACTTT. Protein sequence: CASSPGGSRALHF. V and J are TRBV12-3 or TRBV12-4 and TRBJ1-6; D gene ambiguous. The ends were cut back, 6 bases at V and 14 bases at J, with 17 bases in the middle. This CDR3 has 13 residues.

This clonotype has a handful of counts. CDR3 sequence (DNA): TGCGCCAGCAGCCAAGATCTCGTAACTCAAGGGCGCACAGATACGCAGTATTTT. It yields the protein CASSQDLVTQGRTDTQYF. This rearrangement joins TRBV4-1 to TRBJ2-3, with D hard to call. V was clipped by 0 bases and J by 1 base, with 17 bases between them. CDR1 MGHRA and CDR2 YSYEKL come from the germline V gene. The CDR3 contains 18 residues.

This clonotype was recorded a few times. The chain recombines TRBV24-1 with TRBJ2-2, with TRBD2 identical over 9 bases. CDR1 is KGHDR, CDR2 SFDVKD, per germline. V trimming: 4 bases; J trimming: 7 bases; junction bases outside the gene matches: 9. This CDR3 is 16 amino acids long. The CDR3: CATSEPGLALDGELFF. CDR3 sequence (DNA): TGTGCCACCAGTGAGCCGGGACTAGCCCTCGACGGGGAGCTGTTTTTT.

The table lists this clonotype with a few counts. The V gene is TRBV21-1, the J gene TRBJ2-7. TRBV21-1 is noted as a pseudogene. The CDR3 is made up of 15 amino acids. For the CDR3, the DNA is TGTGCCAGCAGCCACAAGGGTGGCCACTCCTACGAGCAGTACTTC. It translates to CASSHKGGHSYEQYF.

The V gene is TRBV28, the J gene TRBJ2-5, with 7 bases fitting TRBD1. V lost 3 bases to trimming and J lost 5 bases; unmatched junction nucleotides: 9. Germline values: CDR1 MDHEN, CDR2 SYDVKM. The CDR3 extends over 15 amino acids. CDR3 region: CASSFFRGRGETQYF. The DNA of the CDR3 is TGTGCCAGCAGTTTTTTTAGGGGGCGCGGGGAGACCCAGTACTTC.

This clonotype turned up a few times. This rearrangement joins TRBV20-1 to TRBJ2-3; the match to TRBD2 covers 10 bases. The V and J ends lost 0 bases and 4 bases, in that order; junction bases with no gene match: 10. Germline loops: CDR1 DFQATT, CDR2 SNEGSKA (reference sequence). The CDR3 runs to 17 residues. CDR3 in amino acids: CSARDSGGPRAADTQYF. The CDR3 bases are TGCAGTGCTAGAGATAGCGGGGGGCCCCGCGCGGCAGATACGCAGTATTTT.

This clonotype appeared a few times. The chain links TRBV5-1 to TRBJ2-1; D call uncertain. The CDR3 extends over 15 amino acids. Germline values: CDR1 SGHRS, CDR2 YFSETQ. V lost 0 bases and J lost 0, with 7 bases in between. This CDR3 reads CASSLVALSYNEQFF. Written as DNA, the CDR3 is TGCGCCAGCAGCTTGGTGGCTCTCTCCTACAATGAGCAGTTCTTC.

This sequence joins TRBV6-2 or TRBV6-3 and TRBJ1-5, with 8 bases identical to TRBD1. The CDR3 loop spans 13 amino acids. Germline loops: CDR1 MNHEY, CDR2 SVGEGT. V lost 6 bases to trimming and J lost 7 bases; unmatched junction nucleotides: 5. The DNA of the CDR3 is TGTGCCAGCAGCAATGACAGGGGCCAGCCCCAGCATTTT. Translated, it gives CASSNDRGQPQHF.

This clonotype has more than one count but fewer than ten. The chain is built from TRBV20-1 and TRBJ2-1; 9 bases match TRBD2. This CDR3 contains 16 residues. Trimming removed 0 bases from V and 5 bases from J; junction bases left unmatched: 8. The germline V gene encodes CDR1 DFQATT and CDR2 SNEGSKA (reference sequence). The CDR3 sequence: CSARDWQLAGNNEQFF. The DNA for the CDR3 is TGCAGTGCTAGAGATTGGCAACTAGCGGGTAACAATGAGCAGTTCTTC.

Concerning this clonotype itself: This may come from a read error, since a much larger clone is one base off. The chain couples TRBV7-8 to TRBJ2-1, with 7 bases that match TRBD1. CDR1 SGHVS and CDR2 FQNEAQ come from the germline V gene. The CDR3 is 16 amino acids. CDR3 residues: CASSLIWDSSYNERFF. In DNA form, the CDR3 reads TGTGCCAGCAGCTTAATATGGGACAGTTCCTACAATGAGCGGTTCTTC.

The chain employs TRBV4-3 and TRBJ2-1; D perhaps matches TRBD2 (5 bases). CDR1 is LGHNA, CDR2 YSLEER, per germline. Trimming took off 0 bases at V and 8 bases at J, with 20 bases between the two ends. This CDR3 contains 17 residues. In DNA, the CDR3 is TGCGCCAGCAGCCAAGATTGGTGGGAGTTGAATAGGGATGAGCAGTTCTTC. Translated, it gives CASSQDWWELNRDEQFF.

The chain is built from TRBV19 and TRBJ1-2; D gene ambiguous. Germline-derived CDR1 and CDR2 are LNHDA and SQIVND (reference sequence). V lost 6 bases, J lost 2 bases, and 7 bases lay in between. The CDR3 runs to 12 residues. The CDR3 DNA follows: TGTGCCAGTAGACGGCAGAACTATGGCTACACCTTC. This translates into CASRRQNYGYTF.